This T cell receptor beta chain emerged from a study of cytomegalovirus exposure and HLA in healthy donors. Study background: A data release that came early held 80 million or so unique TCRs from HLA-typed donors. Study-level results: HLA allele associations emerged for 16,951 TCR beta sequences in a later analysis, at 0.05 false discovery rate. The majority of CMV-associated TCR beta chains were reported as apparently HLA-restricted in a later analysis. Earlier results showed most TCR beta V segments being productive about 90% or about 30% of the time.

Both 60 Vbeta primers and 13 Jbeta primers went into the PCR. Clones were read by immunoSEQ multiplex PCR, and TCRdb kept only the in-frame ones, dropping some. The sample holds about 140,000 clones; about 70% are singletons and the top ten take 3.1%. Germline CDR1 and CDR2: MGHDK and SYGVNS. The CDR3 totals 11 residues. The ends were cut back, 8 bases at V and 6 bases at J, with 10 bases in the middle. Comments on this clone: Its cognate antigen is unknown.

The sample consisted of PBMCs. The origin of this receptor is a male donor in good health and CMV-seronegative. J is TRBJ1-2 and V is TRBV25-1; D is uncertain. This CDR3 reads CASSKEHGYTF. The DNA for the CDR3 is TGTGCCAGCTCGAAGGAGCATGGCTACACCTTC.